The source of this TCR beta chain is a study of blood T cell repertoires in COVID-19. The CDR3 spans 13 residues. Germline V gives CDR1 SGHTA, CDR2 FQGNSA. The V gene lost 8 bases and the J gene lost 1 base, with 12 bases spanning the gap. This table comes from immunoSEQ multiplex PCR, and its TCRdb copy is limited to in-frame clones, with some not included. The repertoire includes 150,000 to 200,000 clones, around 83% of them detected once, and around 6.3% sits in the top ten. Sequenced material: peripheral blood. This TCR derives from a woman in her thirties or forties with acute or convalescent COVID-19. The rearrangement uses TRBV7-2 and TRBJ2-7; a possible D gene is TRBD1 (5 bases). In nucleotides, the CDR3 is TGTGCCAGCCAGGGTCTTTTTTCCTACGAGCAGTACTTC. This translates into CASQGLFSYEQYF.